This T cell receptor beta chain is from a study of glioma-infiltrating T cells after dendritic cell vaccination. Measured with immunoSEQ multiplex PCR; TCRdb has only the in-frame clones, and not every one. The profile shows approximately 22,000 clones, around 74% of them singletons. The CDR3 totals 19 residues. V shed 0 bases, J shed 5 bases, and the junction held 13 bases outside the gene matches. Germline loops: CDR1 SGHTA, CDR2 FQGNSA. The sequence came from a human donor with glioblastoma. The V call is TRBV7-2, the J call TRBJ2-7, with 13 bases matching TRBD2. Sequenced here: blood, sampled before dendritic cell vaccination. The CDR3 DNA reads TGTGCCAGCAGCTTAGCGAGGACTAGCGGGAGCGCCCGATGGAACGAGCAGTACTTC. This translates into CASSLARTSGSARWNEQYF.